Below, 4 T cell receptor beta chains from the same sample are listed, as sequenced in a study of blood T cell repertoires in COVID-19. Libraries were prepared by immunoSEQ multiplex PCR; TCRdb keeps only in-frame clonotypes and omits some of them. The sample comprises a few hundred thousand clones, roughly four fifths of which are singletons, and about 4.8% rests with the top ten. Sample: PBMCs or T cells enriched from blood (not recorded which). The source of these receptors is a woman aged 45-60 years who had recovered from COVID-19.

The V and J genes are TRBV4-3 and TRBJ2-1; 14 nucleotides match TRBD2. The J segment lost 8 bases and the V segment lost 5 bases, leaving 8 bases of the junction unmatched. In germline, CDR1 is LGHNA, CDR2 YSLEER. This CDR3 comprises 16 residues. In DNA, the CDR3 is TGCGCCAGCAGCGCCCGAACGGGACTAGCGGGGGATGAGCAGTTCTTC. It is translated as CASSARTGLAGDEQFF.

The V gene is TRBV12-3 or TRBV12-4, the J gene TRBJ1-2, with D possibly matching TRBD1 (5 bases). The CDR3 sequence is 12 residues long. V was pared by 2 bases and J by 7 bases, with 8 bases between. CDR3: CASSLRGGGYTF. The CDR3 DNA reads TGTGCCAGCAGTTTACGGGGGGGTGGCTACACCTTC.

V gene TRBV7-2 combines with J gene TRBJ2-7, with TRBD2 matching 10 bases. The CDR3 sequence is 15 residues long. Germline trimming cut 5 bases from V and 8 bases from J; bases unmatched to any gene: 12. Germline V gene lookup returns CDR1 SGHTA and CDR2 FQGNSA. CDR3 in amino acids: CASSPPGLAAMKQYF. As DNA, the CDR3 is TGTGCCAGCAGCCCCCCTGGACTAGCGGCTATGAAGCAGTACTTC.

J is TRBJ2-3 and V is TRBV5-6; no firm D call. CDR3 length: 12 amino acids. CDR1 SGHDT and CDR2 YYEEEE come from the germline V gene. Trimming took 3 bases from V and 9 from J, leaving 11 bases between them. DNA of the CDR3: TGTGCCAGCAGCTCCCAAGGAGACACGCAGTATTTT. Amino acids: CASSSQGDTQYF.